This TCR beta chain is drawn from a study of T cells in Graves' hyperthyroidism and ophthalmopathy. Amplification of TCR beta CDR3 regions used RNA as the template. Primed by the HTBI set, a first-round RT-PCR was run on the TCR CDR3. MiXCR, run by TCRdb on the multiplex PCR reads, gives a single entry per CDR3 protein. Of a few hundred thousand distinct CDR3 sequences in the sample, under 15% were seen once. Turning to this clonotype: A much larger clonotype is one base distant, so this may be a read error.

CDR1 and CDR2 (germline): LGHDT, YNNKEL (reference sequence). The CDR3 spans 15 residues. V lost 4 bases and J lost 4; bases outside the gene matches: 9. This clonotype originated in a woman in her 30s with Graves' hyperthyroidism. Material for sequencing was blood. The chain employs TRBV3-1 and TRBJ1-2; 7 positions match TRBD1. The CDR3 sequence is CASSRLGTASYGYTF. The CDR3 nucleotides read TGTGCCAGCAGCCGGTTAGGGACAGCTAGCTATGGCTACACCTTC.